This T cell receptor beta chain was found in a study of beta chain features in type 1 diabetes. General study points: There was a moderate but significant shortening of TCRB CDR3s in all four CD4+ subsets of Type 1 diabetes patients. Sequencing from cDNA could over-represent high-TCR-expressing cells.

cDNA synthesis used the whole RNA isolate, giving expressed TCRB sequences. The method was immunoSEQ multiplex PCR; TCRdb's version includes in-frame clones alone and lacks a portion of them. The sample carries some 150,000 clones, 9% to 9.5% recorded once. Trimming shortened V by 6 bases and J by 4 bases, and 18 bases separated the two germline ends. This CDR3 has 14 residues. Germline assignment: CDR1 SQVTM and CDR2 ANQGSEA. It was one heparinised blood draw, averaging around 110 mL, that each donor gave. This clone appeared a few times. Its antigen is undetermined. The chain has TRBV29-1 and TRBJ1-2, with TRBD1 as a possible D gene (5 bases). This sequence was found in a man younger than 30 in good health. The sample consisted of central memory CD4+ T cells from blood. The chain's CDR3 is CSVTGRDFSYGYTF. CDR3 coding DNA: TGCAGCGTGACTGGACGGGACTTTTCCTATGGCTACACCTTC.